One sample yielded the 2 T cell receptor beta chains listed below, sequenced in a study of cytomegalovirus exposure and HLA in healthy donors. Researchers ran the PCR with 60 Vbeta and 13 Jbeta primers. Method: immunoSEQ multiplex PCR; TCRdb's copy keeps in-frame clones and lacks some. The table shows about 140,000 clones, with roughly three quarters occurring only once. The sequenced sample consisted of PBMCs. Source of these receptors: a young woman in good health and CMV-seronegative.

The rearrangement links TRBV7-3 to TRBJ2-2, with 12 bases that match TRBD1. The germline V gene has CDR1 SGHTA and CDR2 FQGTGA. The CDR3 length is 16 residues. V lost 2 bases, J lost 7 bases, and 5 bases stayed unmatched. The CDR3 reads CASSLLGQGAHGELFF. As DNA, the CDR3 is TGTGCCAGCAGCTTACTGGGACAGGGGGCTCACGGGGAGCTGTTTTTT.

CDR3 sequence (DNA): TGCGCCAGCAGCTTGGGCGGGAGGGTCACAGATACGCAGTATTTT. Translation: CASSLGGRVTDTQYF. The rearrangement links TRBV5-1 to TRBJ2-3, with TRBD2 matching 9 bases. This CDR3 has 15 amino acids. Germline V gives CDR1 SGHRS, CDR2 YFSETQ. V dropped 0 bases and J dropped 2; count of bases not matched to a gene: 1.